The entry below gives a single TCR beta chain sequence along with its context. The record originates from a study of blood T cell repertoires in COVID-19. Produced via immunoSEQ multiplex PCR; TCRdb's table is partial and in-frame only. Of 470,000 or so clones listed, approximately 83% are singletons. The length of the CDR3 is 15 residues. V dropped 4 bases and J dropped 1; count of bases not matched to a gene: 5. Germline V lookup: CDR1 LNHDA, CDR2 SQIVND (reference sequence). Sequenced input: peripheral blood. This sequence was found in a human donor in a cohort sampled during active COVID-19. The chain links TRBV19 to TRBJ2-3, with TRBD1 matching 7 bases. CDR3 loop: CASSKDRVRTDTQYF. The CDR3 region has the DNA TGTGCCAGTAGTAAAGACAGGGTCCGCACAGATACGCAGTATTTT.